This TCR beta chain was obtained from a study of blood T cell repertoires in COVID-19. Germline CDR1 MNHEY, CDR2 SMNVEV (reference sequence). The CDR3 runs to 13 residues. Trimming cost V 3 bases and J 2 bases, with 7 bases left between them. Measured with immunoSEQ multiplex PCR; TCRdb has only the in-frame clones, and not every one. The sample lists 110,000 to 150,000 clones; roughly 86% were seen once. This receptor was taken from a man between 50 and 59 years old with active or convalescent COVID-19. The sample comprised peripheral blood. The gene calls are TRBV27 and TRBJ2-5, with a possible D match to TRBD2 (6 bases). The DNA of the CDR3 is TGTGCCAGCAGTTTTGGGGGGCAAGAGACCCAGTACTTC. Its translation is CASSFGGQETQYF.